What follows are 5 T cell receptor beta chains derived from one specimen sequenced in a study of T cell responses to AZD1222 COVID-19 vaccine. Only in-frame clones appear in the TCRdb table, and some are missing; sequencing was by immunoSEQ multiplex PCR. Of under 150,000 clones listed, just over 85% are singletons. This sample comprised peripheral blood, obtained on day 0 of MenACWY control vaccination. The receptors were sampled from an adult in good health.

This chain uses TRBV10-2 with TRBJ1-5; possible D gene TRBD1, 5 bases. The V gene lost 3 bases and the J gene lost 7 bases, with 13 bases spanning the gap. CDR1 and CDR2 (germline): WSHSY, SAAADI. This CDR3 has 14 residues. The CDR3 nucleotides read TGCGCCAGCAGTGAACACCTGGCAGGGCAGCCCCAGCATTTT. It yields the protein CASSEHLAGQPQHF.

V is TRBV15 and J is TRBJ2-7; D tentatively reads TRBD1 or TRBD2 (6 bases each). Trimming took off 0 bases at V and 5 bases at J, with 14 bases between the two ends. The germline CDR1 and CDR2 sequences are LNHNV and YYDKDF (reference sequence). The CDR3 covers 15 residues. The CDR3 sequence is CATSRELGGLDEQYF. The DNA of the CDR3 is TGTGCCACCAGCAGAGAGCTGGGGGGCTTGGACGAGCAGTACTTC.

The rearrangement links TRBV28 to TRBJ1-2; 7 bases fit TRBD1. This CDR3 has 17 residues. V shed 5 bases and J 2 bases; nucleotides not matched to a gene: 14. Germline CDR1 is MDHEN and CDR2 is SYDVKM. In DNA form, the CDR3 reads TGTGCCAGCAGTCCGGGGACAGCACAGGGGTTCAACTATGGCTACACCTTC. It encodes CASSPGTAQGFNYGYTF.

This chain joins TRBV28 and TRBJ1-6, with 7 bases aligning to TRBD1. CDR3 length: 15 residues. Germline CDR1 and CDR2: MDHEN and SYDVKM. V shed 1 base, J shed 6 bases, and the junction held 3 bases outside the gene matches. The CDR3 DNA follows: TGTGCCAGCAGTTTATCCCGACAGGGTAATTCACCCCTCCACTTT. Translating gives CASSLSRQGNSPLHF.

This clone is a singleton in its sample. The chain has TRBV6-5 and TRBJ2-7, with D unresolved. The V and J ends lost 6 bases and 6 bases respectively, with 9 bases between them. This CDR3 contains 11 residues. Germline V gene data show CDR1 as MNHEY and CDR2 as SVGAGI. The CDR3 DNA sequence: TGTGCCAGCAGAACCCCGAGCGAGCAGTACTTC. It codes for CASRTPSEQYF.